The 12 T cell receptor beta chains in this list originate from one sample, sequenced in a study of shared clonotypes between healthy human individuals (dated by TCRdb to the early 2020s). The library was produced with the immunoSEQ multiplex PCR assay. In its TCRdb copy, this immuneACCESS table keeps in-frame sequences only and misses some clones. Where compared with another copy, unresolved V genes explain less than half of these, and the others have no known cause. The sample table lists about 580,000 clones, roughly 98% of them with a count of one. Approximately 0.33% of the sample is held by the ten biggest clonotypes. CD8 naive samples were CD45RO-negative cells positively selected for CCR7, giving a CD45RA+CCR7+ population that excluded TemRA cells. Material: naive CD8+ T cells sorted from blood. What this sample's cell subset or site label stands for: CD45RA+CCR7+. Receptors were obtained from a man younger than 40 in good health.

CDR3 in amino acids: CASSQGSGANVLTF. In DNA, the CDR3 is TGTGCCAGCAGCCAAGGGTCTGGGGCCAACGTCCTGACTTTC. The J gene is TRBJ2-6, the V gene TRBV14; D is uncertain. Between the trimmed V and J ends, which lost 1 base and 1 base, there was a span of 2 bases. Germline CDR1 reads SGHDN; CDR2 reads FVKESK. This CDR3 comprises 14 residues.

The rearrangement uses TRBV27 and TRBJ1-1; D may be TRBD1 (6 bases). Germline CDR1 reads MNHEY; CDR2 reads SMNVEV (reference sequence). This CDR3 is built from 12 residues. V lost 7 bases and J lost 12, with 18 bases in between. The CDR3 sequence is CASTQGGHRTFF. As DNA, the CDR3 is TGTGCCAGCACCCAAGGGGGACATAGGACTTTCTTT.

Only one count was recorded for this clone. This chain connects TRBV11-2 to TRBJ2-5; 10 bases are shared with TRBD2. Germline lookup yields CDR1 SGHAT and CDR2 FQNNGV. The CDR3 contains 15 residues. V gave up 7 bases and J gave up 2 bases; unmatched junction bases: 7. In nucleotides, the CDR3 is TGTGCCAGCACCACTGTGACTAGCGGGCAAGAGACCCAGTACTTC. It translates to CASTTVTSGQETQYF. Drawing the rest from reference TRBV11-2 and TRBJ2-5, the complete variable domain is EAGVAQSPRYKIIEKRQSVAFWCNPISGHATLYWYQQILGQGPKLLIQFQNNGVVDDSQLPKDRFSAERLKGVDSTLKIQPAKLEDSAVYLCASTTVTSGQETQYFGPGTRLLVL.

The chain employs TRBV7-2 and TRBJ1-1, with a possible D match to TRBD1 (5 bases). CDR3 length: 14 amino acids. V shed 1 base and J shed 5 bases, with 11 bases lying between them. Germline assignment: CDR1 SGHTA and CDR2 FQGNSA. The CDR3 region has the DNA TGTGCCAGCAGCTTAGTCCCAGGGAGGACTGAAGCTTTCTTT. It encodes CASSLVPGRTEAFF.

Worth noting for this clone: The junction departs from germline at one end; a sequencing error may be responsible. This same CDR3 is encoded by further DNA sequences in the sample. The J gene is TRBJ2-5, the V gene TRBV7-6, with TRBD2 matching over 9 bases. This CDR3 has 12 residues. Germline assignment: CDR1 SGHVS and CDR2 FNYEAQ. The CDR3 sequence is CASSLAGETQYF. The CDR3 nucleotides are TGTGCCAGCAGCCTAGCGGGGGAGACCCAGTACTTC.

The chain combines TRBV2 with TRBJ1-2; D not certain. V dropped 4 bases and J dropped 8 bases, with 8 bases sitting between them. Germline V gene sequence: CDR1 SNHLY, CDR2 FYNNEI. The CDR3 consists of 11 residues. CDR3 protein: CASSASGGYTF. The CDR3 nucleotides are TGTGCCAGCAGTGCCTCGGGGGGCTACACCTTC. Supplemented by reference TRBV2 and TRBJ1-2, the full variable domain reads EPEVTQTPSHQVTQMGQEVILRCVPISNHLYFYWYRQILGQKVEFLVSFYNNEISEKSEIFDDQFSVERPDGSNFTLKIRSTKLEDSAMYFCASSASGGYTFGSGTRLTVV.

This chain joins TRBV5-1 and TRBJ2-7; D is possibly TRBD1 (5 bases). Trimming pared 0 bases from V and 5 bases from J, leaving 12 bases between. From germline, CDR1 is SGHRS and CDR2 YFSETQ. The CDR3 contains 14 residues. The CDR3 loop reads CASSLEGNRDEQYF. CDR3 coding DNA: TGCGCCAGCAGCTTGGAGGGGAATCGGGACGAGCAGTACTTC.

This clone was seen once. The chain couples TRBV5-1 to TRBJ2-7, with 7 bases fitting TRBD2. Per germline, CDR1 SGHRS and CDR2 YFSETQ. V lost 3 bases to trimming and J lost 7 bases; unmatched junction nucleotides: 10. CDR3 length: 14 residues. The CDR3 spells CASSSPGGVVEQYF. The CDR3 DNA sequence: TGCGCCAGCAGCTCACCGGGGGGAGTGGTTGAGCAGTACTTC. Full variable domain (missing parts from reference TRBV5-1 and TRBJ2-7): KAGVTQTPRYLIKTRGQQVTLSCSPISGHRSVSWYQQTPGQGLQFLFEYFSETQRNKGNFPGRFSGRQFSNSRSEMNVSTLELGDSALYLCASSSPGGVVEQYFGPGTRLTVT.

CDR3 sequence reads: CASSSTGTGDREQYF. The CDR3 bases are TGCGCCAGCAGTTCGACCGGGACGGGTGATCGGGAGCAGTACTTC. The chain recombines TRBV10-1 with TRBJ2-7, with D tentatively TRBD1 or TRBD2 (5 bases each). This CDR3 is built from 15 residues. Germline CDR1 and CDR2: WNHNN and SYGVQD (reference sequence). The V gene lost 5 bases and the J gene lost 7 bases, with 21 bases spanning the gap.

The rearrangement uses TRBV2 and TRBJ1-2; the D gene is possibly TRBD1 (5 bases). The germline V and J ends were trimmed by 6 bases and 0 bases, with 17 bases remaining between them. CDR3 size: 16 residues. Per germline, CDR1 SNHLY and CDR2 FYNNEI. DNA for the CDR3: TGTGCCAGCAGATGGGACGGAGTCCCCACTAACTATGGCTACACCTTC. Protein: CASRWDGVPTNYGYTF.

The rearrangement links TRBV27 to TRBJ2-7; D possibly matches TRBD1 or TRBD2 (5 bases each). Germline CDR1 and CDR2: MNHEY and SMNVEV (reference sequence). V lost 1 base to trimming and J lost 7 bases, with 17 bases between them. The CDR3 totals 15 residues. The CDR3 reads CASSLLDSARGEQYF. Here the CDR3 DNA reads TGTGCCAGCAGTTTATTAGACAGCGCCCGAGGGGAGCAGTACTTC.

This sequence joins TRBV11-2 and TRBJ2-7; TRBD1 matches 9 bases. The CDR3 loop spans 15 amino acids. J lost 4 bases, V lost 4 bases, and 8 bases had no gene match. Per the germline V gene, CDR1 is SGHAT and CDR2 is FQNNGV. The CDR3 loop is CASSSPGQGFYEQYF. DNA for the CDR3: TGTGCCAGCAGCTCCCCGGGACAGGGATTTTACGAGCAGTACTTC.